This entry is about one TCR beta chain. The repertoire was sequenced with immunoSEQ multiplex PCR; TCRdb's copy has only in-frame clones and lacks some. The table records 74,000 or so clones, just under 95% of them present only once. These data come from a study of technical replicates of blood from a few donors. The sample consisted of T cells isolated from PBMCs. This clonotype was obtained from a human donor in good health.

The CDR3 DNA is TGTGCCAAGGTTAGCGGCACCCCGGGCAATGAGCAGTTCTTC. Amino acid sequence: CAKVSGTPGNEQFF. The chain recombines TRBV2 with TRBJ2-1, with TRBD2 as a possible D gene (6 bases). CDR1 and CDR2 (germline): SNHLY, FYNNEI. V was pared by 10 bases and J by 6 bases, with 19 bases between. The CDR3 spans 14 residues.